This T cell receptor beta chain appears in the sequencing data of a study of blood T cell repertoires in COVID-19. Turning to the study itself: Sites in the United States, Italy and Spain provided acute and convalescent COVID-19 samples. PBMCs, B-cell-depleted T cells, or T cells provided the cDNA or gDNA that made up the material.

Under the authors' procedure: The authors estimated nucleated cell counts from reference gene primer amplification. Sequenced by immunoSEQ multiplex PCR; TCRdb stores in-frame clones only, minus some. That table furnishes V, J and clone size, whereas the DNA furnished D and trimming. This table has about 240,000 clones, around 90% appearing once. CDR1 MDHEN and CDR2 SYDVKM come from the germline V gene. The CDR3 runs 12 residues. Trimming took 8 bases from V and 5 from J; bases not matched to a gene: 2. This rearrangement joins TRBV28 to TRBJ1-1, with 10 bases that match TRBD1. The origin of this receptor is a man between 60 and 75 years old who had recovered from COVID-19. Sequencing was carried out using peripheral blood. CDR3 sequence reads: CASWTGGTEAFF. DNA of the CDR3: TGTGCCAGCTGGACAGGGGGGACTGAAGCTTTCTTT.